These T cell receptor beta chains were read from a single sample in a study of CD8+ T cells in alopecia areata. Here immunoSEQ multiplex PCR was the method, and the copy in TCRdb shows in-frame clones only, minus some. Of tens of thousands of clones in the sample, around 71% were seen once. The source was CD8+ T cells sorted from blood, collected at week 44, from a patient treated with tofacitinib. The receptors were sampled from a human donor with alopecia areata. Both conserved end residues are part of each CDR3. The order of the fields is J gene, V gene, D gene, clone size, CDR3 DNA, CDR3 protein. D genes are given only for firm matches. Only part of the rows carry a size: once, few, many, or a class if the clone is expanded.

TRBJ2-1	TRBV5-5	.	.	TGTGCCAGCAGCTTGCATGCATCTATCTACAATGAGCAGTTCTTC	CASSLHASIYNEQFF
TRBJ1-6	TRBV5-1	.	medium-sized	TGCGCCAGCCGGGACGCTGCCGGGTCACCCCTCCACTTT	CASRDAAGSPLHF
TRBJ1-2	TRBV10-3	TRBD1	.	TGTGCCATCAGTGTCCGGACAGGGGAAAAGGGCTATGGCTACACCTTC	CAISVRTGEKGYGYTF
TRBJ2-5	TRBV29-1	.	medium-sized	TGCAGCGCCACCCAAGAGACCCAGTACTTC	CSATQETQYF
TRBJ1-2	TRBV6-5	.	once	TGTGCCAGCAGTTATACCACGGGTGCGGATGGCTACACCTTC	CASSYTTGADGYTF
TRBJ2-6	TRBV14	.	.	TGTGCCAGCACCCAAGGGCCCGGACCATCCAGGGCCAACGTCCTGACTTTC	CASTQGPGPSRANVLTF
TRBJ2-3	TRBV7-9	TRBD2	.	TGTGCCAGCAGCCATAGTACTAGCGACACAGATACGCAGTATTTT	CASSHSTSDTDTQYF
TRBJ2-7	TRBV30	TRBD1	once	TGTGCCTGGAGGACAGGGGTTGCCGAGCAGTACTTC	CAWRTGVAEQYF
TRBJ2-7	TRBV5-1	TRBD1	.	TGCGCCAGCAGCTTGGGACAGGGCCCCTACGAGCAGTACTTC	CASSLGQGPYEQYF
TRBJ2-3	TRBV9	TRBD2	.	TGTGCCAGCAGCGTAGTTGCGGGGGGCGGGGCATCAGATACGCAGTATTTT	CASSVVAGGGASDTQYF
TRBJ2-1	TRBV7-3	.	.	TGTGCCAGCAGCTTAGTGGGCAATGAGCAGTTCTTC	CASSLVGNEQFF
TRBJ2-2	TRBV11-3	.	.	TGTGCCAGCAGCCCACCAGGTTGGGGGGAGAACACCGGGGAGCTGTTTTTT	CASSPPGWGENTGELFF
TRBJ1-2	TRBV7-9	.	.	TGTGCCAGCAGGCAAAATAACTATGGCTACACCTTC	CASRQNNYGYTF
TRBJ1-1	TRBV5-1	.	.	TGCGCCAGCAGGCATCGCGGGATGAACACTGAAGCTTTCTTT	CASRHRGMNTEAFF
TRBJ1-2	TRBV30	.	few	TGTGCCTGGAGTTCTTGGGACGTCACTAACTATGGCTACACCTTC	CAWSSWDVTNYGYTF
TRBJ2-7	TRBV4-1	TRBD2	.	TGCGCCAGCAGCCAAGATACCGGGGGGACCTACGAGCAGTACTTC	CASSQDTGGTYEQYF
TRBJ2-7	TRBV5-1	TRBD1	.	TGCGCCAGCAGCTTGGGACAGGGGAGGTCCTACGAGCAGTACTTC	CASSLGQGRSYEQYF
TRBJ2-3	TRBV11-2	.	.	TGTGCCAGCAGCTTAGTAGGGGCGCCCCTAGATACGCAGTATTTT	CASSLVGAPLDTQYF
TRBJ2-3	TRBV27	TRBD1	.	TGTGCCAGCATCGGCAGGGGGCTCTCAGATACGCAGTATTTT	CASIGRGLSDTQYF
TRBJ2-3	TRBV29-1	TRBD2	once	TGCAGCGTTATCTGGGCGGGGGGGTTAGATACGCAGTATTTT	CSVIWAGGLDTQYF
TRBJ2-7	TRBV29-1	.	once	TGCAGCGTTGAAGATGACAAAGGTGTTAACTGGGGGCAGTACTTC	CSVEDDKGVNWGQYF
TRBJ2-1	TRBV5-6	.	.	TGTGCCAGCAGCTTGGGAGGGCATGAGCAGTTCTTC	CASSLGGHEQFF
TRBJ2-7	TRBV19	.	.	TGTGCCAGTAGTATCTCAGACAACGCTCTACGGGAGCAGTACTTC	CASSISDNALREQYF
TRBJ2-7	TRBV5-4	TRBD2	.	TGTGCCAGCAGCTCCGGGGGGGGATTCTACGAGCAGTACTTC	CASSSGGGFYEQYF
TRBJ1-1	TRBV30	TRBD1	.	TGTGCCTGGGCGACAGGGATCGCCACTGAAGCTTTCTTT	CAWATGIATEAFF
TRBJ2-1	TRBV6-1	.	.	TGTGCCAGCAGTGAACGCGCGGTCAACGACAATGAGCAGTTCTTC	CASSERAVNDNEQFF
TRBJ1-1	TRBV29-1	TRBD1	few	TGCAGCGGGACTCGGGACAGGGCTAACACTGAAGCTTTCTTT	CSGTRDRANTEAFF
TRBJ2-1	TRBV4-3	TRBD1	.	TGCGCCAGCAGCCCCCGGACAGGGTCATACAATGAGCAGTTCTTC	CASSPRTGSYNEQFF
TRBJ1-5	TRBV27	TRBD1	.	TGTGCCAGCAGTCCCGGGACAGGGGAGTATGCTCAGCCCCAGCATTTT	CASSPGTGEYAQPQHF
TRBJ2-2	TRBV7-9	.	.	TGCGCCAGCAGCCAAGATCGACAGAACACCGGGGAGCTGTTTTTT	CASSQDRQNTGELFF
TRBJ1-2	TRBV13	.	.	TGTGCCAGCAGCACCCGGAACGAGGAGGACCGCTACACCTTC	CASSTRNEEDRYTF
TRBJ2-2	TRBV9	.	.	TGTGCCAGCAGCCCAGGGTACACCGGGGAGCTGTTTTTT	CASSPGYTGELFF
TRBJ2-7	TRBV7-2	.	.	TGTGCCAGCAGTCAAGACGGCTACGAGCAGTACTTC	CASSQDGYEQYF
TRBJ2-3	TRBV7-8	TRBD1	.	TGTGCCAGCAGCGCTGGGCGGGGACAGGGGAGAGATACGCAGTATTTT	CASSAGRGQGRDTQYF
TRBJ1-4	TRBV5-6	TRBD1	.	TGTGCCAGCAGCTTGGGACAGGGGGCGAATGAAAAACTGTTTTTT	CASSLGQGANEKLFF
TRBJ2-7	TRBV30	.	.	TGTGCCTGGAGAGGAGGACATTCCTACGAGCAGTACTTC	CAWRGGHSYEQYF
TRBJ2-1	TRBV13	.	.	TGTGCCAGCAGCTGGGGACTCTCCTACAATGAGCAGTTCTTC	CASSWGLSYNEQFF
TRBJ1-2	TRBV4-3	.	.	TGCGCCAGCAGCCAAGATCCCGGGACGGCCTATGGCTACACCTTC	CASSQDPGTAYGYTF
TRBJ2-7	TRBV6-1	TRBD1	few	TGTGCCAGCACCGGGACAGGGGGCTCTTACGAGCAGTACTTC	CASTGTGGSYEQYF
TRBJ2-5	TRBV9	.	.	TGTGCCAGCAGCGTAGAAGCTGTCCAAGAGACCCAGTACTTC	CASSVEAVQETQYF
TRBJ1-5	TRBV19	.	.	TGTGCCAGTAGTTTCAGGGGTCAGCCCCAGCATTTT	CASSFRGQPQHF
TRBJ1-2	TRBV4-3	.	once	TGCGCCAGCAGCCAAGAGACTCCCTGGAACTATGGCTACACCTTC	CASSQETPWNYGYTF
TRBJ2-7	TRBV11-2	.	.	TGTGCCAGCAGCCCTTCGACTAACTACGAGCAGTACTTC	CASSPSTNYEQYF
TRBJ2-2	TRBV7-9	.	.	TGTGCCAGCAGCTTGAGCACCGGGGAGCTGTTTTTT	CASSLSTGELFF
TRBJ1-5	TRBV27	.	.	TGTGCCAGCAGTTCAGGGGCACGGCAGCCCCAGCATTTT	CASSSGARQPQHF